This T cell receptor beta chain stems from a study of blood T cell repertoires in COVID-19. Study overall: T cells, B-cell-depleted T cells, or PBMCs provided the cDNA or gDNA that served as material.

In the authors' methods: Estimation of nucleated cell counts relied on the amplification of reference gene primers. TCRdb's copy holds only in-frame clones and misses some; the assay was immunoSEQ multiplex PCR. Clone size and V and J calls were adopted from that table, with D and trimming inferred from the DNA. Found here are 70,000 to 90,000 clones, roughly three quarters of them singletons; the top ten hold roughly 12%. With 3 bases removed from V and 6 bases from J, the gap between germline ends came to 11 bases. The CDR3 has 13 amino acids. This rearrangement joins TRBV12-3 or TRBV12-4 to TRBJ1-2, with a weak D call TRBD1 (6 bases). The specimen was peripheral blood. This receptor was taken from a man between 65 and 85 years old with acute or convalescent COVID-19. In nucleotides, the CDR3 is TGTGCCAGCAGTTTGTCCCAGGGGCATGGCTACACCTTC. It codes for CASSLSQGHGYTF.